This TCR beta chain originates from a study of blood T cells in healthy people across ages. Study outcomes and limitations: Diversity of TCR beta correlated strongly with naive T cell percentage.

Primers used in a second PCR of about 7 to 11 cycles were a sample-barcoded 5' primer and a J-beta primer mix. Tags on each cDNA molecule came from a template-switch adaptor with 12 random nucleotides. TCRdb re-derived calls from the 5' RACE reads in MiXCR, one entry per CDR3 protein. Here the sample spans 750,000 to 950,000 distinct CDR3 sequences, roughly 53% being singletons. With each sample, at least 6 micrograms of total RNA were extracted. On this clonotype: Its specificity is not known.

The CDR3 is made up of 13 amino acids. Trimming took 3 bases from V and 8 from J, leaving 14 bases between them. Germline V CDR1 and CDR2: DFQATT, SNEGSKA (reference sequence). The V gene is TRBV20-1, the J gene TRBJ1-5, with D possibly matching TRBD1 (6 bases). The source of this sequence is an elderly man in good health. Sequenced input: blood. In DNA, the CDR3 is TGCAGTGCTAGGGGCGGACCAGGGGAGCCCCAGCATTTT. Its protein is CSARGGPGEPQHF.